These T cell receptor beta chains were read from a single sample in a study of blood T cell repertoires in COVID-19. The data were produced by immunoSEQ multiplex PCR, yet TCRdb's version contains in-frame clones alone and is incomplete. The data hold fewer than 350,000 clones, with approximately 85% observed a single time. The sequenced material came from PBMCs or T cells enriched from blood (not recorded which). These receptors all come from a woman between 25 and 40 years old who had recovered from COVID-19. Both conserved end residues are part of each CDR3. A D gene is named only where the DNA matches it firmly. Some rows mark clone size as missing; the rest say once, few, many or name a class of expanded clone.

TRBV14	TRBD1	TRBJ1-2	NA	TGTGCCAGCAGCCTCAGGACAGGGTTTGGTAGCTATGGCTACACCTTC	CASSLRTGFGSYGYTF
TRBV5-5	TRBD1	TRBJ2-2	NA	TGTGCCAGCAGCTTAGACAGGGCTTCTTGGTTACGCACCGGGGAGCTGTTTTTT	CASSLDRASWLRTGELFF
TRBV7-7	NA	TRBJ2-2	NA	TGTGCTAGCAGCCTTCGATGGGGGACTGGACCACAACCGAACACCGGGGAGCTGTTTTTT	CASSLRWGTGPQPNTGELFF
TRBV21-1	NA	TRBJ1-2	once	TGTGCCAGCAGTCGCGACAGGGGGTGCCGTACCTTC	CASSRDRGCRTF
TRBV18	NA	TRBJ1-3	NA	TGTGCCAGCTCACCTTCTACCGGGACATTGGACACCATATATTTT	CASSPSTGTLDTIYF
TRBV28	NA	TRBJ2-3	NA	TGTGCCAGCAGATCCGCGAATGGAGATACGCAGTATTTT	CASRSANGDTQYF
TRBV18	NA	TRBJ2-2	NA	TGTGCCAGCTCACCAGGGGGGTCCCCGAACACCGGGGAGCTGTTTTTT	CASSPGGSPNTGELFF
TRBV27	TRBD1	TRBJ1-2	NA	TGTGCCAGCAGTGCAACTCCCGGGACAGCCTATGGCTACACCTTC	CASSATPGTAYGYTF
TRBV24-1	TRBD1	TRBJ1-1	NA	TGTGCCACCAGGAAGGACAGGGATAACACTGAAGCTTTCTTT	CATRKDRDNTEAFF
TRBV7-8	TRBD2	TRBJ2-3	once	TGTGCCAGCAGCTTAGGGGGGGGGTACACAGATACGCAGTATTTT	CASSLGGGYTDTQYF
TRBV27	NA	TRBJ1-2	NA	TGTGCCAGCAGTTTGGCGGCCAACTATGGCTACACCTTC	CASSLAANYGYTF
TRBV19	NA	TRBJ2-1	NA	TGTGCCAGTACCGAATGGGGGGACTACAATGAGCAGTTCTTC	CASTEWGDYNEQFF
TRBV7-3	TRBD1	TRBJ1-2	NA	TGTGCCAGCAGCTTAACGACCGGGACAGGGTTTCCGTCTGGCTACACCTTC	CASSLTTGTGFPSGYTF
TRBV2	NA	TRBJ1-3	NA	TGTGCCGCTAGCGGGCTAGGGCCAGGAAACACCATATATTTT	CAASGLGPGNTIYF
TRBV5-4	TRBD2	TRBJ2-7	NA	TGTGCCAGCAGCCGCGGACTAGCCTACGAGCAGTACTTC	CASSRGLAYEQYF
TRBV15	NA	TRBJ1-5	once	TGTGCCACCAGCAAGCACGGGGACAATCAGCCCCAGCATTTT	CATSKHGDNQPQHF
TRBV6-5	NA	TRBJ1-2	NA	TGTGCCAGCAGTAGGGAGAGCTATGGCTACACCTTC	CASSRESYGYTF
TRBV5-1	TRBD1	TRBJ2-2	NA	TGCGCCAGCAGCTTGACCGGGACAGCGAACACCGGGGAGCTGTTTTTT	CASSLTGTANTGELFF
TRBV28	NA	TRBJ1-3	once	TGTGCCAGCAGTTTGCTAAGCTCTGGAAACACCATATATTTT	CASSLLSSGNTIYF
TRBV3-1/TRBV3-2	NA	TRBJ2-7	once	TGTGCCAGCAGGCAGGGTAGTCGATCCTACGAGCAGTACTTC	CASRQGSRSYEQYF
TRBV29-1	NA	TRBJ1-3	many	TGCAGCGTTGTAGTGGGCAGCAACTCTGGAAACACCATATATTTT	CSVVVGSNSGNTIYF
TRBV28	TRBD1	TRBJ1-5	NA	TGTGCCAGTCATCAGGGGGCCCTCGGGAACCAGCCCCAGCATTTT	CASHQGALGNQPQHF
TRBV3-1/TRBV3-2	NA	TRBJ1-2	few	TGTGCCAGCAGCCCCCTTTGGCCAAGCTATGGCTACACCTTC	CASSPLWPSYGYTF
TRBV30	NA	TRBJ1-3	NA	TGTGCCTGGAGTGGAATCAGGGACTCTGGAAACACCATATATTTT	CAWSGIRDSGNTIYF
TRBV9	TRBD2	TRBJ2-2	NA	TGTGCCAGCGGACTAGCGGGAGAGAACACCGGGGAGCTGTTTTTT	CASGLAGENTGELFF
TRBV25-1	NA	TRBJ1-2	NA	TGTGCCAGCAGTGATCGCGGACAGACTTATGGCTACCGGGATGGCTACACCTTC	CASSDRGQTYGYRDGYTF
TRBV5-1	NA	TRBJ2-5	NA	TGCGCCAGCAGCTTGGCCGTGAGGGGGGAGACCCAGTACTTC	CASSLAVRGETQYF
TRBV28	TRBD1	TRBJ1-2	NA	TGTGCCAGCAGTGCGCCACAGGGGAGGTCGGATGGCTACACCTTC	CASSAPQGRSDGYTF
TRBV5-1	NA	TRBJ1-1	once	TGCGCCAGCAGTGAGGACACCGACCCGGGGAGGACTGAAGCTTTCTTT	CASSEDTDPGRTEAFF
TRBV10-1	NA	TRBJ2-7	once	TGCGCCAGCAGTGAGAGGGGTTCAGGTGGCGAGCAGTACTTC	CASSERGSGGEQYF
TRBV27	TRBD1	TRBJ1-1	NA	TGTGCCAGCAAAACCAACAGGGGGCAGCGGAACACTGAAGCTTTCTTT	CASKTNRGQRNTEAFF